The 6 T cell receptor beta chains below all came from one sample that was sequenced in a study of blood T cell repertoires in COVID-19. The data were produced by immunoSEQ multiplex PCR, yet TCRdb's version contains in-frame clones alone and is incomplete. The sample shows approximately 350,000 clones, around 91% of them seen only once. The specimen was peripheral blood. Every receptor here comes from a woman under 30 who had recovered from COVID-19.

The chain links TRBV3-1 (or the pseudogene TRBV3-2) to TRBJ2-1; 7 bases are a match to TRBD2. The trim removed 1 base at V and 2 bases at J, leaving 8 bases unmatched. The CDR3 runs to 17 residues. Germline V gene lookup returns CDR1 LGHDT and CDR2 YNNKEL (reference sequence). CDR3 sequence: CASSQVPAGATYNEQFF. Here the CDR3 DNA reads TGTGCCAGCAGCCAAGTGCCGGCGGGAGCCACCTACAATGAGCAGTTCTTC.

V gene TRBV9 combines with J gene TRBJ1-1; 7 nucleotides line up with TRBD1. There are 13 residues in the CDR3. Germline V gives CDR1 SGDLS, CDR2 YYNGEE. Losses at the gene ends were 6 bases for V and 0 bases for J; bases not matched to a gene: 2. The CDR3 loop reads CASTQGMNTEAFF. CDR3 sequence (DNA): TGTGCCAGCACACAGGGGATGAACACTGAAGCTTTCTTT.

The genes are TRBV6-5 and TRBJ2-3; TRBD1 agrees at 9 bases. This CDR3 is built from 15 residues. CDR1 and CDR2 from the germline V gene are MNHEY and SVGAGI. The junction had 6 bases not matched to a gene; V was cut back by 6 bases and J by 2 bases. The CDR3: CASSLGTGNTDTQYF. Written as DNA, the CDR3 is TGTGCCAGCAGCCTTGGGACAGGGAACACAGATACGCAGTATTTT.

In DNA form, the CDR3 reads TGTGCCAGCAGCTTAGTTAGTGGGGAGGACTATGGCTACACCTTC. Its protein is CASSLVSGEDYGYTF. The chain uses TRBV7-2 and TRBJ1-2; D is undetermined. The CDR3 is 15 residues long. The germline gives CDR1 SGHTA, CDR2 FQGNSA. V was cut by 1 base and J by 3 bases, with 12 bases left in between.

This clone was seen a few times. The V and J genes are TRBV4-1 and TRBJ2-2, with D possibly matching TRBD2 (6 bases). The CDR3 has 17 amino acids. V lost 1 base, J lost 5 bases, and 17 bases lay in between. Germline V gene sequence: CDR1 MGHRA, CDR2 YSYEKL. The CDR3 coding sequence is TGCGCCAGCAGCCAAGTTGATCTGGGACTTGCTACCGGGGAGCTGTTTTTT. As protein: CASSQVDLGLATGELFF.

V and J are TRBV11-2 and TRBJ2-3; 13 nucleotides agree with TRBD2. The CDR3 covers 18 residues. CDR1 and CDR2 (germline): SGHAT, FQNNGV. V lost 3 bases to trimming and J lost 3 bases; unmatched junction nucleotides: 9. The CDR3 DNA follows: TGTGCCAGCAGCTTCTTGACTAGCGGGAGGCCAGGGACAGATACGCAGTATTTT. It translates to CASSFLTSGRPGTDTQYF.